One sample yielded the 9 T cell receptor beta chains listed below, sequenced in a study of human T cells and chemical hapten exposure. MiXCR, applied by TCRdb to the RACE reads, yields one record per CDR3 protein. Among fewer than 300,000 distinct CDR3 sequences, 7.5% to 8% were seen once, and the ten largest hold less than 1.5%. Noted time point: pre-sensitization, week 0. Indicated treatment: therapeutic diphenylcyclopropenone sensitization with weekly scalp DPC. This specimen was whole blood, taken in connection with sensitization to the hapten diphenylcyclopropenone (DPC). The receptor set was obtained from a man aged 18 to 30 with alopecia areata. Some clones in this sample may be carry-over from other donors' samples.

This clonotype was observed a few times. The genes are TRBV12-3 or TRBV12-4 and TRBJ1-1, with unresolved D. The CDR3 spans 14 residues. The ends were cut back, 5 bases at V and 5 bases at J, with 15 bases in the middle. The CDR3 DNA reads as TGTGCCAGCAGTCGGGAGCTCGAGAAGACTGAAGCTTTCTTT. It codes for CASSRELEKTEAFF.

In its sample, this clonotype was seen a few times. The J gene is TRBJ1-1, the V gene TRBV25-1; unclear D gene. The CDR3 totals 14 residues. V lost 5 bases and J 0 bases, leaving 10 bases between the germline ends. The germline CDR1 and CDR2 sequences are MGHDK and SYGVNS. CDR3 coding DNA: TGTGCCAGCAGTAATCAATATATGAACACTGAAGCTTTCTTT. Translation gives CASSNQYMNTEAFF.

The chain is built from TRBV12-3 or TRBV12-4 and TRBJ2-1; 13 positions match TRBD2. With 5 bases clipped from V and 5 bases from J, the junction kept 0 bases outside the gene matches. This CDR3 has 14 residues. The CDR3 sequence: CASSGTSGDNEQFF. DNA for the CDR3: TGTGCCAGCAGTGGGACTAGCGGGGACAATGAGCAGTTCTTC.

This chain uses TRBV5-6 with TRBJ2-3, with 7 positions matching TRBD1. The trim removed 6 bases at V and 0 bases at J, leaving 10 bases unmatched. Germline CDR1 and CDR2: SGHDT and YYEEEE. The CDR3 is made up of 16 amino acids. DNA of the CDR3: TGTGCCAGCACCAGGGGACAGCTTACTAGCACAGATACGCAGTATTTT. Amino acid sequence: CASTRGQLTSTDTQYF.

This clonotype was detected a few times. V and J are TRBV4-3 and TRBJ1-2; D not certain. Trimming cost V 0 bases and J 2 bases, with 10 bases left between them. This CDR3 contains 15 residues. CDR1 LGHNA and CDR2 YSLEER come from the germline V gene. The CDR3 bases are TGCGCCAGCAGCCAAGATGCGAAAACCAACTATGGCTACACCTTC. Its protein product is CASSQDAKTNYGYTF.

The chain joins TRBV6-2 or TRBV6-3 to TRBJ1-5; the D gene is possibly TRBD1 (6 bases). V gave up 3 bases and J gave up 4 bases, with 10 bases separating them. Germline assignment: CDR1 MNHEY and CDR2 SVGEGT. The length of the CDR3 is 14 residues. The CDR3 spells CASSYPQGNQPQHF. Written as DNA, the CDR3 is TGTGCCAGCAGTTATCCACAGGGAAATCAGCCCCAGCATTTT.

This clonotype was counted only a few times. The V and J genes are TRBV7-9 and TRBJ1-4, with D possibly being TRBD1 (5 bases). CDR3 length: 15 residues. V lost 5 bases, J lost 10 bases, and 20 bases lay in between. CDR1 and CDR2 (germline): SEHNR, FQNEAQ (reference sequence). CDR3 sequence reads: CASSPRTKAQGKLFF. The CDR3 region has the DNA TGTGCCAGCAGCCCCCGGACAAAAGCCCAGGGAAAACTGTTTTTT.

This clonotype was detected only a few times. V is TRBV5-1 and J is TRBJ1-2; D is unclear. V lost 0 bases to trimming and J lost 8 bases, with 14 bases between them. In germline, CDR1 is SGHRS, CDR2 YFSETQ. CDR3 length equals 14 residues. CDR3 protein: CASSLEVNPSGYTF. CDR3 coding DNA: TGCGCCAGCAGCTTGGAGGTCAACCCTTCGGGCTACACCTTC.

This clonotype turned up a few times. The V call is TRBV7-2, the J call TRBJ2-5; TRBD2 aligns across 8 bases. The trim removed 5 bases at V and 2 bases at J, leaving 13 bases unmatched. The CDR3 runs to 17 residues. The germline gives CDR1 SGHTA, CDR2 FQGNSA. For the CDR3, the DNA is TGTGCCAGCAGCCTTATAAGAAATAGCGGGGTACAAGAGACCCAGTACTTC. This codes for CASSLIRNSGVQETQYF.